Detailed here is one T cell receptor beta chain. Its specific antigen is unknown. Per-nucleotide qualities are absent, and no much larger clonotype sits a single base away. These data are taken from a study of cytomegalovirus exposure and HLA in healthy donors (TCRdb year 2017). Some background on the complete study: According to a later analysis, one platform produced both the 110 or so validation repertoires and the 670 or so repertoires of the first cohort. In addition to the first cohort of 666 subjects, a separate validation cohort of over 90 different subjects was used. The study aimed to test whether signatures of past pathogen exposure could be identified by cataloging public T cell receptors. To predict cytomegalovirus infection status, the study combined high-throughput TCR immunosequencing, statistical association of individual TCRs with disease status, and machine learning. What the research found in general, with its limitations: The classifier was reported to diagnose cytomegalovirus status with high specificity and sensitivity in both the original cohort and the validation cohort. Most TCR sequences were observed very rarely across donors, whereas some public TCRs were present in many individuals. In a later analysis, TCRs clustered in the first cohort were found to also tend to co-occur in the roughly 110 validation repertoires, with 94% of cluster scores above 0. According to the authors, the approach could potentially be generalized to other disease states and immunological phenotypes. All 120 or so repertoires were used to score co-occurrence in the validation cohort in a later analysis, because that analysis had no HLA typing for the cohort. Three of the identified cytomegalovirus-associated TCR beta chains were confirmed in vitro to be specific for cytomegalovirus antigens. The study listed 164 TCR beta chains as associated with cytomegalovirus.

Separate from the roughly 650-subject first cohort, the validation cohort of 90 to 150 subjects was the group to which the donors belonged. Library preparation was by the immunoSEQ multiplex PCR assay. Concerning the study's data processing: A statistical classification framework was developed to diagnose cytomegalovirus status using the catalog of TCR beta chain sequences. TCRdb re-hosts the immuneACCESS table, in-frame sequences only. Its copies lack some clones; in the studies checked, an unresolved V gene accounts for under half of them, and the cause for the rest is not known. V, J and clone size were drawn from that table, and D and trimming were deduced from the DNA. This sample lists about 49,000 clones; about 90% were detected once. 1.4% of the sample is held by the ten biggest clonotypes. From cysteine to phenylalanine, the CDR3 is 17 amino acids long. Only CDR3 DNA remains: 51 bases, in frame from the first base. For CDR1 and CDR2, the germline V gene lists MDHEN and SYDVKM. The V and J ends are trimmed by 5 bases and 0 bases, leaving 20 bases between them.

The TCR originated in a man younger than 35 in good health and CMV-seronegative. The rearranged chain carries TRBV28 and TRBJ2-7; TRBD1 could be the D gene, as 6 bases match. The sequencing sample was made of PBMCs. The DNA sequence is TGTGCCAGCAGTCCCCCAGGACAGCTCTCGAGCTCCTACGAGCAGTACTTC. This gives the protein CASSPPGQLSSSYEQYF. With the rest looked up from the reference TRBV28 and TRBJ2-7 genes rather than sequenced, the full variable domain is DVKVTQSSRYLVKRTGEKVFLECVQDMDHENMFWYRQDPGLGLRLIYFSYDVKMKEKGDIPEGYSVSREKKERFSLILESASTNQTSMYLCASSPPGQLSSSYEQYFGPGTRLTVT.